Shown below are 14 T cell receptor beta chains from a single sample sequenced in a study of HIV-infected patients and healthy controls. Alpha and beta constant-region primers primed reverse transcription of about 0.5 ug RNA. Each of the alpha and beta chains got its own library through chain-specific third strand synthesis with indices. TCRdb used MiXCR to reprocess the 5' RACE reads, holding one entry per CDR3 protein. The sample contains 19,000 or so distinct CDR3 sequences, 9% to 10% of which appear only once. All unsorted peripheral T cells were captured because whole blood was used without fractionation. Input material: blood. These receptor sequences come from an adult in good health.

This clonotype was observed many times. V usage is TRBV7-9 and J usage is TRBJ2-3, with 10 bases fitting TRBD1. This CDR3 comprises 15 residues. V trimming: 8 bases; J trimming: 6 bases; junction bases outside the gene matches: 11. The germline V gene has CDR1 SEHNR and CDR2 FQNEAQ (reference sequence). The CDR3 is CASHQWTGGFDTQYF. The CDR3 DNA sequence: TGTGCCAGCCATCAGTGGACAGGGGGATTCGATACGCAGTATTTT.

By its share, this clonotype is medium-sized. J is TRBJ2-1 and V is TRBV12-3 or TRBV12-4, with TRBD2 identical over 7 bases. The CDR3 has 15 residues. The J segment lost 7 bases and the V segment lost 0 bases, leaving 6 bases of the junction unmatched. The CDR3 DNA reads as TGTGCCAGCAGTTTAGCAGGGGAGGGCCTGAATGAGCAGTTCTTC. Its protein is CASSLAGEGLNEQFF.

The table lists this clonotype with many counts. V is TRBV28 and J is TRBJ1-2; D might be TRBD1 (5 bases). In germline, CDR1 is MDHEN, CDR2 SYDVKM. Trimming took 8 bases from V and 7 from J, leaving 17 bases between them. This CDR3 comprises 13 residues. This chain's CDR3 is CASGREGSSGYTF. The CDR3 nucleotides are TGTGCCAGCGGACGCGAGGGGTCGTCTGGCTACACCTTC.

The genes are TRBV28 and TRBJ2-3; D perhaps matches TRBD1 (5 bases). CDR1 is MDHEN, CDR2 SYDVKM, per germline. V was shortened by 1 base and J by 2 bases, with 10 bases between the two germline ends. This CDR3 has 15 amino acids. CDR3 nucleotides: TGTGCCAGCAGTTTATTTCGTGGGGCCACAGATACGCAGTATTTT. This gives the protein CASSLFRGATDTQYF.

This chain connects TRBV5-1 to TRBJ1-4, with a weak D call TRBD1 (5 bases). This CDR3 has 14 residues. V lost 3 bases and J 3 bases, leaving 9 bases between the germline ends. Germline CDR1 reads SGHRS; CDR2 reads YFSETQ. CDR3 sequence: CASSSTGANEKLFF. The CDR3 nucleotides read TGCGCCAGCAGCTCAACGGGGGCTAATGAAAAACTGTTTTTT.

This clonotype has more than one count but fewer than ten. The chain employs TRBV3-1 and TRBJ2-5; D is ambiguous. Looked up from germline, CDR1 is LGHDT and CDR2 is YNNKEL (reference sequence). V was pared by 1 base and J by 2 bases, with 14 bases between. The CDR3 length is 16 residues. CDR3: CASSQGTGTVQETQYF. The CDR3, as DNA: TGTGCCAGCAGCCAAGGCACCGGAACCGTACAAGAGACCCAGTACTTC.

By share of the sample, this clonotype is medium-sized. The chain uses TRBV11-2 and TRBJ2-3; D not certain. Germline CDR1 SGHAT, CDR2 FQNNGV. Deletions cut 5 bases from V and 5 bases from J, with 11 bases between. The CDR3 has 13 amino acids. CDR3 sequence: CASSTTWRDTQYF. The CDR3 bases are TGTGCCAGCAGCACCACGTGGCGAGATACGCAGTATTTT.

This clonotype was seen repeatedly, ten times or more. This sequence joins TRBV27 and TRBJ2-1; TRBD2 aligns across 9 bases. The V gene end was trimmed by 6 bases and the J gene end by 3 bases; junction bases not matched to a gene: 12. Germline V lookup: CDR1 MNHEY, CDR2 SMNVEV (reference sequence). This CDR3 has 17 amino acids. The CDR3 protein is CASSEKQGAGGYNEQFF. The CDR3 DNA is TGTGCCAGCAGCGAAAAACAGGGAGCGGGAGGCTACAATGAGCAGTTCTTC.

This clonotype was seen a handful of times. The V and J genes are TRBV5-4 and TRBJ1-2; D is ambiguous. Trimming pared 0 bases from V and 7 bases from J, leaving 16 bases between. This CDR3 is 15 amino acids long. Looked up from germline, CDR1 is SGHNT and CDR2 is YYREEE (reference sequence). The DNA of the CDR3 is TGTGCCAGCAGCTTGGGACGGACCCAGGAGGCTGGCTACACCTTC. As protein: CASSLGRTQEAGYTF.

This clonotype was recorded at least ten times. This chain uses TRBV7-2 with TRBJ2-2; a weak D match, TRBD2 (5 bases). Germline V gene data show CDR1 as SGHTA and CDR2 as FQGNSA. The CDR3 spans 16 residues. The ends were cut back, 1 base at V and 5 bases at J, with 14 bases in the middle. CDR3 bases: TGTGCCAGCAGCTTAGTAGGGCTAGCCGTGACCGGGGAGCTGTTTTTT. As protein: CASSLVGLAVTGELFF.

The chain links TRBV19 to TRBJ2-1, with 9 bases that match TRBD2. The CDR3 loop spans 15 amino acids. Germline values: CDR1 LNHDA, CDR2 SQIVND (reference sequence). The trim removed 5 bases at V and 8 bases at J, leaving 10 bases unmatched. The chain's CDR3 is CASSAASSGMYEQFF. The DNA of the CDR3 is TGTGCCAGTAGTGCCGCCTCTAGCGGGATGTATGAGCAGTTCTTC. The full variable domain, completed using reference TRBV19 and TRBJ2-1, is DGGITQSPKYLFRKEGQNVTLSCEQNLNHDAMYWYRQDPGQGLRLIYYSQIVNDFQKGDIAEGYSVSREKKESFPLTVTSAQKNPTAFYLCASSAASSGMYEQFFGPGTRLTVL.

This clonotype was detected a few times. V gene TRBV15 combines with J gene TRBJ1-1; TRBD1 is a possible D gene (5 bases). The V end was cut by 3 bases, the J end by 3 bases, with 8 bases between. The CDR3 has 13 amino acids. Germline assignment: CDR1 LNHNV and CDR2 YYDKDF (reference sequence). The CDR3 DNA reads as TGTGCCACCAGCAGGGGGGAGGACACTGAAGCTTTCTTT. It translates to CATSRGEDTEAFF.

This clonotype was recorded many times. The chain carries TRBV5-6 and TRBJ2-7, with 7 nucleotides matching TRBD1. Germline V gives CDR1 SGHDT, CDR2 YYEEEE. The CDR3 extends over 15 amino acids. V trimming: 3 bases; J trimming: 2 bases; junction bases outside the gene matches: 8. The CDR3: CASSSTGTATYEQYF. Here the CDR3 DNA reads TGTGCCAGCAGCTCGACCGGGACAGCGACCTACGAGCAGTACTTC. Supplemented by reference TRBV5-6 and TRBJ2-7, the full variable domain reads DAGVTQSPTHLIKTRGQQVTLRCSPKSGHDTVSWYQQALGQGPQFIFQYYEEEERQRGNFPDRFSGHQFPNYSSELNVNALLLGDSALYLCASSSTGTATYEQYFGPGTRLTVT.

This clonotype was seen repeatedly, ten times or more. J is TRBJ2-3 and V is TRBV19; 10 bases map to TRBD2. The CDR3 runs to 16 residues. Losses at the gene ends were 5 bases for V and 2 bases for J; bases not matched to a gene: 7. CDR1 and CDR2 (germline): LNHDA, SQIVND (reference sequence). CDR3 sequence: CASSPLAGGSTDTQYF. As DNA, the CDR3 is TGTGCCAGTAGTCCTTTAGCGGGAGGCTCCACAGATACGCAGTATTTT.